This T cell receptor beta chain was sequenced in a study of blood T cell repertoires in COVID-19. On the study more broadly: Both acute and convalescent COVID-19 samples were obtained from the United States, Italy and Spain. T cells, B-cell-depleted T cells, or PBMCs supplied cDNA or gDNA.

The germline V gene has CDR1 GTSNPN and CDR2 SVGIG (reference sequence). Trimming pared 2 bases from V and 6 bases from J, leaving 16 bases between. This CDR3 has 15 residues. The authors' processing: Counts of nucleated cells, estimated from reference gene primer amplification, were obtained. Libraries were prepared by immunoSEQ multiplex PCR; TCRdb keeps only in-frame clonotypes and omits some of them. V, J and clone size derive from that table, while D and trimming were established from the DNA sequence. Of 99,000 or so clones in the sample, about 75% were seen once. This chain connects TRBV30 to TRBJ1-4; weak D call: TRBD1 (5 bases). The receptor's source is a woman between 70 and 85 years old with acute or convalescent COVID-19. The material sequenced was peripheral blood. CDR3 in DNA: TGTGCCTGGAGTAAGCATAGGACGGGGGATGAAAAACTGTTTTTT. Translating it yields CAWSKHRTGDEKLFF.